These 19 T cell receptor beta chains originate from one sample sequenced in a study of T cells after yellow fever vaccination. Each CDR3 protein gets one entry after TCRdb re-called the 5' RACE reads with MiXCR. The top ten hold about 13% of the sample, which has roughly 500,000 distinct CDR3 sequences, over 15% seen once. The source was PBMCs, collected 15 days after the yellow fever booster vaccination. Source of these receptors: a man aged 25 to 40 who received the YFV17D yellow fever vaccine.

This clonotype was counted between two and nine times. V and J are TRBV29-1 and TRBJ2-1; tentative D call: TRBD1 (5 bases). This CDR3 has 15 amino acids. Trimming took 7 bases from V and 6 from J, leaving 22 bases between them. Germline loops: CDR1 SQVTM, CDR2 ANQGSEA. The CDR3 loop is CSAASTAYLPNEQFF. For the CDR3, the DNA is TGCAGCGCAGCCTCGACAGCATACCTTCCCAATGAGCAGTTCTTC.

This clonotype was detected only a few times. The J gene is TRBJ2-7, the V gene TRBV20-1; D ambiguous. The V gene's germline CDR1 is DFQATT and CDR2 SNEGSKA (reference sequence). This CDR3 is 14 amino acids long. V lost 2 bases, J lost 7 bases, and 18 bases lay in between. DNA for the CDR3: TGCAGTGCTAGAAACGGACCGGCCCTGGGGGAGCAGTACTTC. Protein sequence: CSARNGPALGEQYF.

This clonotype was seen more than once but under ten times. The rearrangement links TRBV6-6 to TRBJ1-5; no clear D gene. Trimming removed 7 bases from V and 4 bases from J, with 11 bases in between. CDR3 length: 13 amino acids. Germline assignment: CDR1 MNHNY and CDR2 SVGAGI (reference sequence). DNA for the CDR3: TGTGCCAGCACCCCAGATCCGAATCAGCCCCAGCATTTT. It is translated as CASTPDPNQPQHF.

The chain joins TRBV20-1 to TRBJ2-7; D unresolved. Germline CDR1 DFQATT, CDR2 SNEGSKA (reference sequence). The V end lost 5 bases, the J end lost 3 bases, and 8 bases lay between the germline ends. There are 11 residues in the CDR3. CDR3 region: CSAGPNYEQYF. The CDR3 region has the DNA TGCAGTGCTGGCCCAAACTACGAGCAGTACTTC.

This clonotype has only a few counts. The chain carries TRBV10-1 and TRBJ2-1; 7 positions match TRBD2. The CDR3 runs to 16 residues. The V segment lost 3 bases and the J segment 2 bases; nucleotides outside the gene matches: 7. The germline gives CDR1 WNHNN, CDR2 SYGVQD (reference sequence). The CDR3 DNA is TGCGCCAGCAGTGAACTACGACTAGCTCCCTACAATGAGCAGTTCTTC. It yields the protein CASSELRLAPYNEQFF.

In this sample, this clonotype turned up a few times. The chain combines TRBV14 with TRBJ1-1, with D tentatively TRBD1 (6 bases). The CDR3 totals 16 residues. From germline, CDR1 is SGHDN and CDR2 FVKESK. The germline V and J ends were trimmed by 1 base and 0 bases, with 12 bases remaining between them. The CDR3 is CASSQVQGLMNTEAFF. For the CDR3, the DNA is TGTGCCAGCAGCCAAGTTCAGGGGCTGATGAACACTGAAGCTTTCTTT. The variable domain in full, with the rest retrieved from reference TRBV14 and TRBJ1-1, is EAGVTQFPSHSVIEKGQTVTLRCDPISGHDNLYWYRRVMGKEIKFLLHFVKESKQDESGMPNNRFLAERTGGTYSTLKVQPAELEDSGVYFCASSQVQGLMNTEAFFGQGTRLTVV.

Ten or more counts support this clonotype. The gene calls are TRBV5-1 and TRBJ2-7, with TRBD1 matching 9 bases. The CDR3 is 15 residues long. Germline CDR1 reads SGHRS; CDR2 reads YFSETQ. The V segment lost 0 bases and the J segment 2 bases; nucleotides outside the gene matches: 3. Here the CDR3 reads CASSLVWDRAYEQYF. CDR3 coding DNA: TGCGCCAGCAGCTTGGTGTGGGACAGGGCCTACGAGCAGTACTTC.

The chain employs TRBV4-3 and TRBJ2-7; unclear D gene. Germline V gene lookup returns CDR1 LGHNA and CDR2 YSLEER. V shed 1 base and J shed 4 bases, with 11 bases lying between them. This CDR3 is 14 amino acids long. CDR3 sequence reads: CASSQAPSGYEQYF. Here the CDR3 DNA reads TGCGCCAGCAGCCAAGCCCCCTCCGGGTACGAGCAGTACTTC.

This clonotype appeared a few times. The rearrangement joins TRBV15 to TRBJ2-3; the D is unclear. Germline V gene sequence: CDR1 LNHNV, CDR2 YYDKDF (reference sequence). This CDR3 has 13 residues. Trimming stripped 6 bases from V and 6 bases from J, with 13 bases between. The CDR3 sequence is CATRIYPVDTQYF. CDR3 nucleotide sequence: TGTGCCACCAGGATCTATCCCGTGGATACGCAGTATTTT.

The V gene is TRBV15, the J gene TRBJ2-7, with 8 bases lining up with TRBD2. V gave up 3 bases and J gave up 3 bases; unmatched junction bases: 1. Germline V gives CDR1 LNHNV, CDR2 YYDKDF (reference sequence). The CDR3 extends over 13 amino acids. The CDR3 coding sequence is TGTGCCACCAGCAGTAGCGGGAACTACGAGCAGTACTTC. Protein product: CATSSSGNYEQYF. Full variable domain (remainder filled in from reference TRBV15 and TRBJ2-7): DAMVIQNPRYQVTQFGKPVTLSCSQTLNHNVMYWYQQKSSQAPKLLFHYYDKDFNNEADTPDNFQSRRPNTSFCFLDIRSPGLGDTAMYLCATSSSGNYEQYFGPGTRLTVT.

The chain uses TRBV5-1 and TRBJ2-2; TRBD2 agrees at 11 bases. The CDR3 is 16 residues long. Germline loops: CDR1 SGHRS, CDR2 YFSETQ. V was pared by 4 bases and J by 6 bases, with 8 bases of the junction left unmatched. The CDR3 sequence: CASSSPTSGNPGELFF. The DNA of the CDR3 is TGCGCCAGCAGCAGCCCGACTAGCGGGAATCCCGGGGAGCTGTTTTTT.

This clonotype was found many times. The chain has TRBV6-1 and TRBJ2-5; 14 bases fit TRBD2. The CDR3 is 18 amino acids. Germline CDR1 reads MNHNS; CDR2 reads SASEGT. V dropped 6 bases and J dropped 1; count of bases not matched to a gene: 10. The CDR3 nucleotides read TGTGCCAGCAGCGGACCCGGGACTAGCGGGAGACTCCAAGAGACCCAGTACTTC. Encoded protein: CASSGPGTSGRLQETQYF.

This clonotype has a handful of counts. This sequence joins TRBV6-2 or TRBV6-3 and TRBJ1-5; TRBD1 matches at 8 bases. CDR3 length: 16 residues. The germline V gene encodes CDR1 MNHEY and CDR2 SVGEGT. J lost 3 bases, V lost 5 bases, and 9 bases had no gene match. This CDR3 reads CASSRGTGGYNQPQHF. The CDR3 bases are TGTGCCAGCAGTCGTGGGACAGGAGGTTACAATCAGCCCCAGCATTTT.

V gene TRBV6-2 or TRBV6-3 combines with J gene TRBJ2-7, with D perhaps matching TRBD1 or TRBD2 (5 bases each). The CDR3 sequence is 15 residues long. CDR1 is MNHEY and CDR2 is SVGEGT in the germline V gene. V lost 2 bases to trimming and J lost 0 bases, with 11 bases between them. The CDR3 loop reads CASSYDWGSSYEQYF. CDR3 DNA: TGTGCCAGCAGTTACGATTGGGGGAGCTCCTACGAGCAGTACTTC.

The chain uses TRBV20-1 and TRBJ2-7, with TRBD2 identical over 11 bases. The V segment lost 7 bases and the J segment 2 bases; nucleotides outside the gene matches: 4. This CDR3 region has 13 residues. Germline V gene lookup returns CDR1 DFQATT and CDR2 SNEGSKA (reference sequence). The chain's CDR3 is CSGVAGGAYEQYF. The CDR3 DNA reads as TGCAGTGGAGTAGCGGGAGGGGCCTACGAGCAGTACTTC.

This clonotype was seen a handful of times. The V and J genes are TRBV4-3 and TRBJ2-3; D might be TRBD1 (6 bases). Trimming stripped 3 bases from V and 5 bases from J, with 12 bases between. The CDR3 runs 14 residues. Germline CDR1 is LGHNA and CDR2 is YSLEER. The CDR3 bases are TGCGCCAGCAGCCACGTGGGGGCCGAAGATACGCAGTATTTT. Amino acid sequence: CASSHVGAEDTQYF.

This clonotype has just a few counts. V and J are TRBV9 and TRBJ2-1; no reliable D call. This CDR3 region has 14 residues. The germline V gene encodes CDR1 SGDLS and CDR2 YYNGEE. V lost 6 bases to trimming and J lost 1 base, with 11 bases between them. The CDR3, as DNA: TGTGCCAGCACCCTGGTTCGATCCTACAATGAGCAGTTCTTC. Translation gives CASTLVRSYNEQFF.

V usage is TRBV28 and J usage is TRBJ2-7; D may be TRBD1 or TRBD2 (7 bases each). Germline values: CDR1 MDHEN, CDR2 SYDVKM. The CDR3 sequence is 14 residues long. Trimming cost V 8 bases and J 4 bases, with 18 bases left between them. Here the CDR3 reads CASRAGSGGYEQYF. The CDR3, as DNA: TGTGCCAGCCGAGCGGGGTCAGGGGGTTACGAGCAGTACTTC.

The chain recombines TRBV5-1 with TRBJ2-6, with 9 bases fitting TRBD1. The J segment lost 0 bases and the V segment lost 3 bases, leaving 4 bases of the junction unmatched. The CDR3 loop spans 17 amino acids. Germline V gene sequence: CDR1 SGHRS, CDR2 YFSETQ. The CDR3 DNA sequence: TGCGCCAGCAGCTGGGGACAGGGTACCTCTGGGGCCAACGTCCTGACTTTC. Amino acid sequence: CASSWGQGTSGANVLTF.